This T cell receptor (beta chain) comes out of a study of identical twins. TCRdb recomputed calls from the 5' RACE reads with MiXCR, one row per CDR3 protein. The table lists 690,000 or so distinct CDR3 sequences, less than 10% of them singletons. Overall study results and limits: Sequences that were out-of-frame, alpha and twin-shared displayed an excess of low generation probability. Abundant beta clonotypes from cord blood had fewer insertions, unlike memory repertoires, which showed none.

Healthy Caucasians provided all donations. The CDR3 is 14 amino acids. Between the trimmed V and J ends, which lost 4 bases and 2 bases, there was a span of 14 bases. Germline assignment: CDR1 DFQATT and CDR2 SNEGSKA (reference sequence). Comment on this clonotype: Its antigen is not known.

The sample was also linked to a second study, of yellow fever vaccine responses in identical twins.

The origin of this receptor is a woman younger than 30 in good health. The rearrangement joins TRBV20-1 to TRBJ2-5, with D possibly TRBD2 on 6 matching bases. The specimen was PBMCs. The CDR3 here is CSAMAGSRQETQYF. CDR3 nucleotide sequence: TGCAGTGCTATGGCGGGATCCCGACAAGAGACCCAGTACTTC.